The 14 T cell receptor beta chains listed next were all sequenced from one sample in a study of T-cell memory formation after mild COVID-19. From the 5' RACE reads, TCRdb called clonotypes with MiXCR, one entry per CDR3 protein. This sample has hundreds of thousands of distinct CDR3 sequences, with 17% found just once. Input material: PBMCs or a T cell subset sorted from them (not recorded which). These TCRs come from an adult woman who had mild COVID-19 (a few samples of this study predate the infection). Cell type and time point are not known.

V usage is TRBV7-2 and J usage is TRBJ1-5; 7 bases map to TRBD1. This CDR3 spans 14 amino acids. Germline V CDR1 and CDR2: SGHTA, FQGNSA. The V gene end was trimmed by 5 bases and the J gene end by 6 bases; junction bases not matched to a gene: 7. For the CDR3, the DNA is TGTGCCAGCAGCCGACGAGGGGGCGGTCAGCCCCAGCATTTT. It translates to CASSRRGGGQPQHF.

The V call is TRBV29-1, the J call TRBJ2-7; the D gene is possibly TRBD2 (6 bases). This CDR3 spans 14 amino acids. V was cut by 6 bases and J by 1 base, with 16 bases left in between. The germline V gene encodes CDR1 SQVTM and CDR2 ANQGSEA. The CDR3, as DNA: TGCAGCGTCCGACGGGGGAGTGGGTCCTACGAGCAGTACTTC. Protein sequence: CSVRRGSGSYEQYF.

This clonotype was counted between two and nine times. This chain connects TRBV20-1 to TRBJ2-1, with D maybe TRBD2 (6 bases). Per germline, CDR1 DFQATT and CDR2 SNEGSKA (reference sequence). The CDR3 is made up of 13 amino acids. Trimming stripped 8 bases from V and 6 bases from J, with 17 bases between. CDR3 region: CSSLALRGNEQFF. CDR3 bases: TGCAGTTCCCTAGCGTTGAGAGGCAATGAGCAGTTCTTC.

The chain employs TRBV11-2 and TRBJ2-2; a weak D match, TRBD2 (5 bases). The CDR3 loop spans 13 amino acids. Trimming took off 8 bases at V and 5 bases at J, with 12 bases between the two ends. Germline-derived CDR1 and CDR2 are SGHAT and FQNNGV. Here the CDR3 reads CASGRIGTGELFF. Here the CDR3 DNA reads TGTGCCAGCGGGAGAATCGGGACCGGGGAGCTGTTTTTT. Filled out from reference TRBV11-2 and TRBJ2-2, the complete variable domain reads EAGVAQSPRYKIIEKRQSVAFWCNPISGHATLYWYQQILGQGPKLLIQFQNNGVVDDSQLPKDRFSAERLKGVDSTLKIQPAKLEDSAVYLCASGRIGTGELFFGEGSRLTVL.

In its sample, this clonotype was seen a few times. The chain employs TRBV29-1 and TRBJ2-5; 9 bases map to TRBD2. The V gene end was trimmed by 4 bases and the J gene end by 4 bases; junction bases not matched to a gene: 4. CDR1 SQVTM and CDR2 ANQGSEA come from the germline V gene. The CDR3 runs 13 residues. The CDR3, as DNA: TGCAGCGTTGCTAGCGGGACGGGAGAGACCCAGTACTTC. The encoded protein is CSVASGTGETQYF.

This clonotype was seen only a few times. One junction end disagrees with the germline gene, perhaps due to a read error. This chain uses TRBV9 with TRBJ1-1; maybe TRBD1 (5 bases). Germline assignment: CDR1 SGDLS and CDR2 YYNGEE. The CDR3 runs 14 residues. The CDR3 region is CASSAGTLNPEAFF. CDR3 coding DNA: TGTGCCAGCAGCGCCGGGACGTTGAACCCTGAAGCTTTCTTT.

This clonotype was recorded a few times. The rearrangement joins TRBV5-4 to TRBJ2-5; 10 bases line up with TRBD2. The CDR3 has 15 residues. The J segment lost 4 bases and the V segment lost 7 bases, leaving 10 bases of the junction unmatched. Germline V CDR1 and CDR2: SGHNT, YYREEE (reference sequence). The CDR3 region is CASSASGSGGETQYF. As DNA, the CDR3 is TGTGCCAGCTCGGCTAGCGGGAGTGGGGGAGAGACCCAGTACTTC.

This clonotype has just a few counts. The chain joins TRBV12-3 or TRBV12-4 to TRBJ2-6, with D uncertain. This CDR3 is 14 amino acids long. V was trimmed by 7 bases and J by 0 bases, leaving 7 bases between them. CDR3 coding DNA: TGTGCCAGCACCAGGACCTCTGGGGCCAACGTCCTGACTTTC. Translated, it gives CASTRTSGANVLTF.

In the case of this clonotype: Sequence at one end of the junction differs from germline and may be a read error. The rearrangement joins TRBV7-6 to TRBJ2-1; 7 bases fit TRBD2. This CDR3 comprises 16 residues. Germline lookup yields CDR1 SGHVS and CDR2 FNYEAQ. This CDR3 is CASILDKVGGYNEQFF. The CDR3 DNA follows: TGTGCCAGCATCTTAGATAAGGTGGGGGGGTACAATGAGCAGTTCTTC.

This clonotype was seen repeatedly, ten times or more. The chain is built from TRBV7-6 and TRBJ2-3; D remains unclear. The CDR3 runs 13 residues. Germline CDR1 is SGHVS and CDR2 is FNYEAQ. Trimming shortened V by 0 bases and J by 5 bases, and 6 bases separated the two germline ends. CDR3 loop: CASSLAHGDTQYF. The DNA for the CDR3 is TGTGCCAGCAGCTTAGCGCATGGAGATACGCAGTATTTT.

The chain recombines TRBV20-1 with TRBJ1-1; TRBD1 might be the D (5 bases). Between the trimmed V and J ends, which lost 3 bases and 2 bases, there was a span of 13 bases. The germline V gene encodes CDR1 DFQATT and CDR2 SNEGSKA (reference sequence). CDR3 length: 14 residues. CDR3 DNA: TGCAGTGCTAGTAATCCGGGGGTTAACACTGAAGCTTTCTTT. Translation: CSASNPGVNTEAFF.

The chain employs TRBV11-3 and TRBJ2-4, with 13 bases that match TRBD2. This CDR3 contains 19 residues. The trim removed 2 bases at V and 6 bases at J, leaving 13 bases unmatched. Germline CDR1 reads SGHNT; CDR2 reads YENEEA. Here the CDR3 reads CASSLYGLAGAPGRNIQYF. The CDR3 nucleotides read TGTGCCAGCAGCTTATATGGACTAGCGGGAGCCCCCGGGAGAAACATTCAGTACTTC.

The CDR3 region has the DNA TGTGCCAGCAGTCCCCCCGGGGTATACGAGCAGTACTTC. Its protein is CASSPPGVYEQYF. The rearrangement links TRBV6-2 or TRBV6-3 to TRBJ2-7; D perhaps matches TRBD2 (5 bases). Germline CDR1 and CDR2: MNHEY and SVGEGT. This CDR3 contains 13 residues. Trimming took off 5 bases at V and 4 bases at J, with 12 bases between the two ends.

The CDR3 coding sequence is TGTGCCAGCAGCTTAGCGGACACCGTTTACTATGGCTACACCTTC. Translation: CASSLADTVYYGYTF. The V call is TRBV7-9, the J call TRBJ1-2, with D perhaps TRBD1 (5 bases). Germline-derived CDR1 and CDR2 are SEHNR and FQNEAQ (reference sequence). The CDR3 runs to 15 residues. The V end was cut by 0 bases, the J end by 3 bases, with 11 bases between.